These T cell receptor beta chains were read from a single sample in a study of blood T cell repertoires in COVID-19. Measured with immunoSEQ multiplex PCR; TCRdb has only the in-frame clones, and not every one. The sample includes roughly 50,000 clones, 65% to 90% of them seen just once. Sample: peripheral blood. Receptor source: a woman aged 80 or older with COVID-19, enrolled during active disease. Each CDR3 is given with its conserved first and last residue. D genes are given only for firm matches. Only part of the rows carry a size: once, few, many, or a class if the clone is expanded.

TRBV3-1/TRBV3-2	.	TRBJ2-1	.	CASSQGALMAGEQFF	TGTGCCAGCAGCCAAGGAGCGCTGATGGCAGGGGAGCAGTTCTTC
TRBV18	once	TRBJ1-1	TRBD1	CASSPSTGDTEAFF	TGTGCCAGCTCACCATCGACAGGGGACACTGAAGCTTTCTTT
TRBV29-1	.	TRBJ2-1	.	CSVPLLRGVATYNEQFF	TGCAGCGTTCCCCTACTCCGCGGGGTGGCAACTTACAATGAGCAGTTCTTC
TRBV7-3	.	TRBJ2-2	.	CASSFQGLNTGELFF	TGTGCCAGCAGCTTCCAGGGACTCAACACCGGGGAGCTGTTTTTT
TRBV3-1/TRBV3-2	.	TRBJ1-6	.	CASSQSWTAQALHF	TGTGCCAGCAGCCAATCTTGGACAGCCCAGGCCCTCCACTTT
TRBV11-2	.	TRBJ1-1	TRBD1	CASSIRGEAFF	TGTGCCAGCAGCATCAGGGGGGAAGCTTTCTTT
TRBV7-2	.	TRBJ1-1	TRBD1	CASSRQGTEAFF	TGTGCCAGCAGCCGACAGGGGACTGAAGCTTTCTTT
TRBV7-8	.	TRBJ1-6	.	CASSLEAAGDFYNSPLHF	TGTGCCAGCAGCTTAGAGGCGGCAGGGGATTTTTATAATTCACCCCTCCACTTT
TRBV10-3	.	TRBJ1-5	TRBD1	CATRDSDNSNQPQHF	TGTGCCACTCGGGACAGCGATAATAGCAATCAGCCCCAGCATTTT
TRBV7-7	.	TRBJ2-1	TRBD2	CASSLAPSGGGAEQFF	TGTGCTAGCAGCTTAGCCCCTAGCGGGGGAGGGGCGGAGCAGTTCTTC
TRBV19	.	TRBJ1-1	.	CASSIEAGWDAFF	TGTGCCAGTAGTATAGAGGCGGGGTGGGATGCTTTCTTT
TRBV2	medium-sized	TRBJ1-2	.	CASTDSYGYTF	TGTGCCAGCACGGACAGCTATGGCTACACCTTC
TRBV5-1	few	TRBJ1-2	.	CASSLGTDNYGYTF	TGCGCCAGCAGCTTGGGTACAGATAACTATGGCTACACCTTC
TRBV6-2/TRBV6-3	.	TRBJ2-6	TRBD2	CASSSGLAGAFSGANVLTF	TGTGCCAGCAGTTCCGGACTAGCGGGGGCCTTCTCTGGGGCCAACGTCCTGACTTTC
TRBV19	.	TRBJ1-1	.	CASTVQGPNTEAFF	TGTGCCAGTACAGTTCAGGGGCCGAACACTGAAGCTTTCTTT
TRBV15	.	TRBJ2-7	.	CATSERTESSYEQYF	TGTGCCACCAGCGAACGGACAGAAAGCTCCTACGAGCAGTACTTC
TRBV12-2	.	TRBJ2-7	.	CASRFCSGINHSYEQYF	TGTGCAAGTCGCTTTTGTAGCGGGATTAATCACTCCTACGAGCAGTACTTC
TRBV18	once	TRBJ1-4	.	CASSLQAGRWEKLFF	TGTGCCAGCTCACTTCAGGCCGGGAGGTGGGAAAAACTGTTTTTT
TRBV24-1	.	TRBJ2-1	.	CATSHIRGEQFF	TGTGCCACCAGCCACATTCGGGGTGAGCAGTTCTTC
TRBV19	once	TRBJ2-5	.	CASSSLTGFQETQYF	TGTGCCAGTAGTTCCCTTACAGGTTTCCAAGAGACCCAGTACTTC
TRBV27	.	TRBJ1-1	TRBD1	CASSRGQGVRTEAFF	TGTGCCAGCAGTCGGGGACAGGGGGTTCGCACTGAAGCTTTCTTT
TRBV7-2	.	TRBJ2-7	TRBD1	CASSPGGVLAYEQYF	TGTGCCAGCAGCCCAGGGGGCGTTCTTGCCTACGAGCAGTACTTC
TRBV11-2	.	TRBJ2-5	TRBD2	CASSLDKEREGRETQYF	TGTGCCAGCAGCTTAGATAAGGAGCGGGAGGGCAGAGAGACCCAGTACTTC
TRBV14	.	TRBJ1-1	.	CASSQDFRGTEAFF	TGTGCCAGCAGCCAAGATTTCAGAGGCACTGAAGCTTTCTTT
TRBV7-9	.	TRBJ1-1	.	CASSLAVVGRRIWDTEAFF	TGTGCCAGCAGCTTAGCTGTAGTAGGTCGCAGGATATGGGACACTGAAGCTTTCTTT
TRBV18	.	TRBJ2-3	TRBD2	CASSAGEADTQYF	TGTGCCAGCTCCGCGGGGGAGGCAGATACGCAGTATTTT
TRBV4-1	.	TRBJ1-3	TRBD1	CASSLGTDGNTIYF	TGCGCCAGCAGCCTCGGGACAGACGGAAACACCATATATTTT
TRBV2	.	TRBJ1-2	TRBD1	CASRGQGSDGYTF	TGTGCCAGCAGGGGACAGGGGTCGGATGGCTACACCTTC
TRBV7-8	.	TRBJ2-7	TRBD1	CASSRGQASSYEQYF	TGTGCCAGCAGCCGAGGACAGGCCAGCTCCTACGAGCAGTACTTC
TRBV29-1	once	TRBJ1-1	TRBD1	CSASDRGFYTEAFF	TGCAGCGCTAGTGACAGGGGGTTTTACACTGAAGCTTTCTTT
TRBV6-5	.	TRBJ1-2	.	CASSYSYPGAGSGYTF	TGTGCCAGCAGTTACTCGTACCCAGGGGCGGGTTCTGGCTACACCTTC
TRBV5-1	.	TRBJ2-7	.	CASSPGQLVYEQYF	TGCGCCAGCAGCCCCGGTCAACTTGTCTACGAGCAGTACTTC
TRBV9	few	TRBJ2-3	.	CASTSGRGSITDTQYF	TGTGCCAGCACATCGGGGCGGGGTAGCATCACAGATACGCAGTATTTT
TRBV30	.	TRBJ1-5	TRBD1	CAWKPTGAANQPQHF	TGTGCCTGGAAACCCACAGGGGCGGCCAATCAGCCCCAGCATTTT
TRBV25-1	.	TRBJ2-7	.	CASSEYAGDRNYEQYF	TGTGCCAGCAGTGAATATGCTGGAGACAGGAACTACGAGCAGTACTTC
TRBV5-5	once	TRBJ2-1	.	CASSINRDSYNEQFF	TGTGCCAGCAGCATCAACAGGGACTCCTACAATGAGCAGTTCTTC
TRBV2	.	TRBJ1-5	TRBD1	CASSGGQGSNQPQHF	TGTGCCAGCAGTGGGGGACAGGGGAGCAATCAGCCCCAGCATTTT
TRBV19	few	TRBJ2-7	.	CASTPLGAREQYF	TGTGCCAGTACCCCCCTGGGGGCGAGAGAGCAGTACTTC
TRBV7-3	.	TRBJ1-2	.	CASSLVGGNYGYTF	TGTGCCAGCAGTTTGGTTGGGGGCAACTATGGCTACACCTTC
TRBV29-1	once	TRBJ2-3	.	CSVLVPKGADTQYF	TGCAGCGTTCTAGTCCCCAAGGGGGCAGATACGCAGTATTTT
TRBV7-6	few	TRBJ2-1	.	CASNAVRGEQFF	TGTGCCAGCAACGCGGTCCGCGGTGAGCAGTTCTTC